The entry that follows covers one T cell receptor (beta chain) sequence. Its antigen remains unidentified. These data come from a study of T cells after yellow fever vaccination. Overall study context: Where fractions had low cell numbers, libraries were prepared from them with the SMART-Seq v4 Ultra Low Input RNA kit. Overall study results and limits: Reappearance after the booster was seen for most primary-vaccination clones, at 95% to 98% CD4 and around 90% CD8. A weaker secondary response peaked on day 5, the primary on day 15.

Making TCR cDNA involved 5'RACE template switching, which added UMIs and a universal primer site. TCRdb re-derived calls from the 5' RACE reads in MiXCR, one entry per CDR3 protein. The data show about 550,000 distinct CDR3 sequences, 15% to 20% seen once. The J segment lost 3 bases and the V segment lost 3 bases, leaving 2 bases of the junction unmatched. The CDR3 spans 15 residues. Per the germline V gene, CDR1 is SGHVS and CDR2 is FQNEAQ. The chain couples TRBV7-8 to TRBJ2-1; 10 bases map to TRBD2. This clonotype originated in a man aged 25 to 40 who received the YFV17D yellow fever vaccine. Sequencing used PBMCs, obtained 15 days after the yellow fever booster vaccination. The CDR3 here is CASSLGLAIYNEQFF. The CDR3 coding sequence is TGTGCCAGCAGCTTGGGACTAGCGATCTACAATGAGCAGTTCTTC.